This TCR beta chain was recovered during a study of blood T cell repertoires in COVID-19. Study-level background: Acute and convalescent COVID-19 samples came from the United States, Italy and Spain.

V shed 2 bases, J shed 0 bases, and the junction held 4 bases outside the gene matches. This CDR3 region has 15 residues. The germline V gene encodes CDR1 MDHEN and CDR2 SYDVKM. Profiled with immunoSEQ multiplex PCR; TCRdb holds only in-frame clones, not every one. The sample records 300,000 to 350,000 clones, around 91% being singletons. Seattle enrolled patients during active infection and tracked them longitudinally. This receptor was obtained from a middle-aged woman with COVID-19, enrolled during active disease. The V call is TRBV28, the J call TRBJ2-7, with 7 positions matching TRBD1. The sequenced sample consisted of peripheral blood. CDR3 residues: CASSLTGVNSYEQYF. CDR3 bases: TGTGCCAGCAGTTTAACAGGGGTCAACTCCTACGAGCAGTACTTC.